Below are 6 T cell receptor beta chains sequenced from a single sample in a study of blood T cell repertoires in COVID-19. Sequencing was performed with immunoSEQ multiplex PCR; in TCRdb, only in-frame clones are kept and a portion is missing. Of 60,000 to 75,000 clones listed, over 75% are singletons. The sequenced material came from peripheral blood. The receptors were sampled from a human donor in a cohort sampled during active COVID-19.

This clone has a single count. This chain connects TRBV20-1 to TRBJ2-3; D possibly corresponds to TRBD2 (6 bases). In germline, CDR1 is DFQATT, CDR2 SNEGSKA (reference sequence). V lost 3 bases and J lost 6, with 16 bases in between. The CDR3 runs 14 residues. CDR3 in amino acids: CSASKDSAGDTQYF. In DNA, the CDR3 is TGCAGTGCTAGTAAGGACTCCGCGGGGGATACGCAGTATTTT.

The chain uses TRBV4-3 and TRBJ1-3, with D uncertain. Germline V gene sequence: CDR1 LGHNA, CDR2 YSLEER. This CDR3 is built from 17 residues. Trimming took 0 bases from V and 0 from J, leaving 12 bases between them. CDR3 bases: TGCGCCAGCAGCCAAGATCATAACATTGTCTCTGGAAACACCATATATTTT. As protein: CASSQDHNIVSGNTIYF.

The V gene is TRBV11-1, the J gene TRBJ2-5, with TRBD1 as a possible D gene (5 bases). Trimming stripped 5 bases from V and 7 bases from J, with 11 bases between. The CDR3 loop spans 12 amino acids. Germline V gene sequence: CDR1 SGHAT, CDR2 FQDESV (reference sequence). The DNA for the CDR3 is TGTGCCAGCAGCCAAGCCCAGGGGACCCAGTACTTC. As protein: CASSQAQGTQYF.

The rearrangement links TRBV3-1 (or the pseudogene TRBV3-2) to TRBJ1-1; unclear D gene. Germline CDR1 is LGHDT and CDR2 is YNNKEL (reference sequence). Trimming removed 4 bases at V and 6 bases at J, with 12 bases between. The CDR3 spans 13 residues. As DNA, the CDR3 is TGTGCCAGCAGCCCCCGGGAAGGTTCTGAAGCTTTCTTT. Amino acids: CASSPREGSEAFF.

The chain recombines TRBV7-8 with TRBJ2-7; 8 bases line up with TRBD2. CDR3 length: 15 amino acids. V gave up 5 bases and J gave up 2 bases; unmatched junction bases: 8. The germline gives CDR1 SGHVS, CDR2 FQNEAQ. CDR3 DNA sequence: TGTGCCAGCAGCCCGGGGGGGGGATCAACCTACGAGCAGTACTTC. Its translation: CASSPGGGSTYEQYF.

This chain joins TRBV5-1 and TRBJ2-7; no firm D call. The germline CDR1 and CDR2 sequences are SGHRS and YFSETQ. CDR3 length equals 13 residues. Trimming cost V 0 bases and J 2 bases, with 6 bases left between them. CDR3 in DNA: TGCGCCAGCAGCTTGGCCCCCACCTACGAGCAGTACTTC. Its protein product is CASSLAPTYEQYF.